Within the sample, the clone carrying this TCR delta chain is medium-sized. These data come from a study of gamma-delta chains in newborns, infants, children. Trimming removed 0 bases from V and 2 bases from J; junction bases left unmatched: 8. The CDR3 covers 19 residues. The V gene's germline CDR1 is GEAIGNYY and CDR2 EKD. TCRdb reprocessed the reads through CATT. The profile covers roughly 6,100 delta-chain clones, with approximately 2.4% appearing a single time and roughly 16% taken by the ten largest. The TCR sequence derives from a child who was a newborn, infant or young child, either healthy, febrile or measles-vaccinated (not recorded which). The sample taken for sequencing was blood. The genes are TRDV2 and TRDJ3, with 8 nucleotides matching TRDD3. The CDR3 bases are TGTGCCTGTGACACCGTACTGGGGGCCCACCCCTGGGACACCCGACAGATGTTTTTC. Amino acids: CACDTVLGAHPWDTRQMFF.